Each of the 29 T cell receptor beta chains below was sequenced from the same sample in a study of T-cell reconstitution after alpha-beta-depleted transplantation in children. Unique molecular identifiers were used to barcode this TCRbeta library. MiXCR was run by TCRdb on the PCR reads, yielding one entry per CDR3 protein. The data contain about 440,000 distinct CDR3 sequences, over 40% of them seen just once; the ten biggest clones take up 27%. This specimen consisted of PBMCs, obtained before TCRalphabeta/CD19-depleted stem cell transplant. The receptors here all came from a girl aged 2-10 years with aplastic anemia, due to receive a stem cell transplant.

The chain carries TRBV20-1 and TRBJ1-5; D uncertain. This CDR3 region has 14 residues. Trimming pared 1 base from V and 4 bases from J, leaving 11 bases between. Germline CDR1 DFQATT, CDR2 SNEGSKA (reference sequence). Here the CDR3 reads CSARAEEGNQPQHF. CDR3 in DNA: TGCAGTGCTAGAGCAGAGGAGGGTAATCAGCCCCAGCATTTT.

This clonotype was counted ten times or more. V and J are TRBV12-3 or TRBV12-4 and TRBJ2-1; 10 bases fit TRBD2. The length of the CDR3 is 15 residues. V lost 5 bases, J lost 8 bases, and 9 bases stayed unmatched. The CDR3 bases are TGTGCCAGCAGTGACCTAGCGGGAGTACGCCATGAGCAGTTCTTC. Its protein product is CASSDLAGVRHEQFF.

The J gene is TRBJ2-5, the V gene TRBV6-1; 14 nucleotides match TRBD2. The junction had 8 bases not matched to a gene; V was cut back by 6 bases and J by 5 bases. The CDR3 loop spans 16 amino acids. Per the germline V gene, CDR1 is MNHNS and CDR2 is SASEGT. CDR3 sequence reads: CASSQTSGRAWETQYF. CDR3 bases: TGTGCCAGCAGCCAGACTAGCGGGAGGGCCTGGGAGACCCAGTACTTC.

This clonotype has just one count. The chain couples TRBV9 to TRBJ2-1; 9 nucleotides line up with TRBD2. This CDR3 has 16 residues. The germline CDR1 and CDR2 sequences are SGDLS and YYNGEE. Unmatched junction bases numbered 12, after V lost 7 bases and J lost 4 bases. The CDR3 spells CASAPGWLAGYNEQFF. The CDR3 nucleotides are TGTGCCAGCGCTCCCGGTTGGCTAGCGGGGTACAATGAGCAGTTCTTC. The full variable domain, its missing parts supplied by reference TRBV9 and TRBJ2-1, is DSGVTQTPKHLITATGQRVTLRCSPRSGDLSVYWYQQSLDQGLQFLIQYYNGEERAKGNILERFSAQQFPDLHSELNLSSLELGDSALYFCASAPGWLAGYNEQFFGPGTRLTVL.

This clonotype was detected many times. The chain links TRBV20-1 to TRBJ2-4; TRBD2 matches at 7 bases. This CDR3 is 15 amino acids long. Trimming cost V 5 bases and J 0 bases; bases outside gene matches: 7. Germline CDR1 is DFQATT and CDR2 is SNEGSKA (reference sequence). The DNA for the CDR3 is TGCAGTGCTCTAGAGCGGGATCTAGCCAAAAACATTCAGTACTTC. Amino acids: CSALERDLAKNIQYF.

CDR3 sequence (DNA): TGCGCCAGCAGCCAGGAGGGGGGACCAGCCAAAAACATTCAGTACTTC. This sequence encodes CASSQEGGPAKNIQYF. The rearrangement uses TRBV4-3 and TRBJ2-4; D may match TRBD1 or TRBD2 (6 bases each). The CDR3 spans 16 residues. V was pared by 3 bases and J by 0 bases, with 12 bases between. Per the germline V gene, CDR1 is LGHNA and CDR2 is YSLEER.

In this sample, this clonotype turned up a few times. As DNA, the CDR3 is TGTGCCACCAGCTACAGGGCCGTGTCGGCTAATTCACCCCTCCACTTT. Translation gives CATSYRAVSANSPLHF. This chain connects TRBV24-1 to TRBJ1-6; TRBD1 might be the D (6 bases). Germline assignment: CDR1 KGHDR and CDR2 SFDVKD. V was trimmed by 7 bases and J by 6 bases, leaving 18 bases between them. The CDR3 has 16 residues.

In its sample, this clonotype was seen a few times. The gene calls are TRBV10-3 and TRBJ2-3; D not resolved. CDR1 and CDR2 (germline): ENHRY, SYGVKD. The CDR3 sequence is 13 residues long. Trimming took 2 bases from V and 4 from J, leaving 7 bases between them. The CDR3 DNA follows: TGTGCCATCAGTGAGAAGAGGTCAGATACGCAGTATTTT. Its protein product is CAISEKRSDTQYF.

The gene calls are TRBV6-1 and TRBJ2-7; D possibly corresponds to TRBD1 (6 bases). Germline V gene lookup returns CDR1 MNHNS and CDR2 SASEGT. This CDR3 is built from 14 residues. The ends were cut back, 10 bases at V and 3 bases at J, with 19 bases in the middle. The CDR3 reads CAINRDKVLYEQYF. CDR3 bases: TGTGCCATTAACCGGGACAAGGTCCTCTACGAGCAGTACTTC.

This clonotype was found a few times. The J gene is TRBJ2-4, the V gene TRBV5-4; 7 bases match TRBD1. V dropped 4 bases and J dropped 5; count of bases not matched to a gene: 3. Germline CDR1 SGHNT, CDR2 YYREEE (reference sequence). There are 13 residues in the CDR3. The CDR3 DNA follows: TGTGCCAGCAGCGCCGGGACAGAAAACATTCAGTACTTC. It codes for CASSAGTENIQYF.

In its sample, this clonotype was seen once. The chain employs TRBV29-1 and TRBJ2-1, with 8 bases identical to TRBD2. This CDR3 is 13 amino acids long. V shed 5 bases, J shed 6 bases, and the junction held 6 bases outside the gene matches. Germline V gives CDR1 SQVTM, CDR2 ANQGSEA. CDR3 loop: CSVLPGGGNEQFF. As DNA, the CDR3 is TGCAGCGTTCTTCCGGGGGGGGGCAATGAGCAGTTCTTC.

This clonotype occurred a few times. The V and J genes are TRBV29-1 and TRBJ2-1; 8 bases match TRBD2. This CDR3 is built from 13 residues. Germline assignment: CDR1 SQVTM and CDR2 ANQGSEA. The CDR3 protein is CSDTSGSYNEQFF. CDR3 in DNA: TGCAGTGATACTAGCGGCTCCTACAATGAGCAGTTCTTC.

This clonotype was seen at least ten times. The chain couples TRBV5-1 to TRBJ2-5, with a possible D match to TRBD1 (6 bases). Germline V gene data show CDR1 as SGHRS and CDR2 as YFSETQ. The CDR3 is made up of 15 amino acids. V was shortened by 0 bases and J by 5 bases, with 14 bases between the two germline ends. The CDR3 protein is CASSLATGLGETQYF. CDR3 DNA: TGCGCCAGCAGCTTGGCCACAGGGTTGGGTGAGACCCAGTACTTC.

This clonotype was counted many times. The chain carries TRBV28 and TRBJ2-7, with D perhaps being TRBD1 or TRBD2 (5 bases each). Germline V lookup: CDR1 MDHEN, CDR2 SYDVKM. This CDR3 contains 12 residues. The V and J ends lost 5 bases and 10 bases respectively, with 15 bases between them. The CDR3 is CASSPPGPTQYF. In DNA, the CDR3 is TGTGCCAGCAGTCCTCCGGGACCCACACAGTACTTC.

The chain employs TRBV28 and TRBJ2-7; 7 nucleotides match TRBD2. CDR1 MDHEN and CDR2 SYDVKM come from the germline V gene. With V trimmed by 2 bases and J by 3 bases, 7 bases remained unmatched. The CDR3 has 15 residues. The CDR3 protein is CASSLGVASGYEQYF. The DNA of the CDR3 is TGTGCCAGCAGTTTAGGTGTTGCTAGCGGCTACGAGCAGTACTTC.

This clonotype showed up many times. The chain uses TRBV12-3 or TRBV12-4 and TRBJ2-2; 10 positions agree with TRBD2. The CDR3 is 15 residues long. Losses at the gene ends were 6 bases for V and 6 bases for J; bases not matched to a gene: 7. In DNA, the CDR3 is TGTGCCAGCAGCCCGACTAGCGGGCTCTCCGGGGAGCTGTTTTTT. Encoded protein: CASSPTSGLSGELFF.

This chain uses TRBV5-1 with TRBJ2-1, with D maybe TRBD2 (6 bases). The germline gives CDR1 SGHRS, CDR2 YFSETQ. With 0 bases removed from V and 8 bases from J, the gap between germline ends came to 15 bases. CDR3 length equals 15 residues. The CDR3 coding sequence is TGCGCCAGCAGCTTGGGCTACGCCACGGGGGATGAGCAGTTCTTC. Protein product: CASSLGYATGDEQFF.

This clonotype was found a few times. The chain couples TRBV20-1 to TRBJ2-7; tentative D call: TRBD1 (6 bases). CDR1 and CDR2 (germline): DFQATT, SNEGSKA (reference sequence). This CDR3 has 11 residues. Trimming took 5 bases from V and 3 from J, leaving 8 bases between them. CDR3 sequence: CSASGVYEQYF. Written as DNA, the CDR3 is TGCAGTGCTTCAGGGGTCTACGAGCAGTACTTC.

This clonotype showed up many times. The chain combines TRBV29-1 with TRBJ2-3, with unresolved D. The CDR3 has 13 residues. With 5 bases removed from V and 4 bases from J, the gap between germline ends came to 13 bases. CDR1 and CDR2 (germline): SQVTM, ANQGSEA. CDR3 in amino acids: CSVLGMFSDTQYF. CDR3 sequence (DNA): TGCAGCGTTTTAGGGATGTTCTCAGATACGCAGTATTTT.

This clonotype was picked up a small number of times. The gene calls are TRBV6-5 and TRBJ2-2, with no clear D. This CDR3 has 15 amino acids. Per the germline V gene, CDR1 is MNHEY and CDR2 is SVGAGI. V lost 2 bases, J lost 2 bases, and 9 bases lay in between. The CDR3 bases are TGTGCCAGCAGTTACGGCAGAACCAACACCGGGGAGCTGTTTTTT. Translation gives CASSYGRTNTGELFF.

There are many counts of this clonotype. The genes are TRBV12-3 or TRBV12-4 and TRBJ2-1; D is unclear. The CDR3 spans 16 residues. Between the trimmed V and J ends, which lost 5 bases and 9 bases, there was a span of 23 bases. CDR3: CASSPWVPGVGGEQFF. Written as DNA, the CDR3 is TGTGCCAGCAGTCCATGGGTCCCAGGAGTAGGCGGTGAGCAGTTCTTC.

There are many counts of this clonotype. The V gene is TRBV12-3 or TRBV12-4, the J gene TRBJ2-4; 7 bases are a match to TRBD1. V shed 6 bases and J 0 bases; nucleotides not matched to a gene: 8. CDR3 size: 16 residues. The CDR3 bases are TGTGCCAGCAGCAATGGACAGGATCTAGCCAAAAACATTCAGTACTTC. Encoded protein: CASSNGQDLAKNIQYF.

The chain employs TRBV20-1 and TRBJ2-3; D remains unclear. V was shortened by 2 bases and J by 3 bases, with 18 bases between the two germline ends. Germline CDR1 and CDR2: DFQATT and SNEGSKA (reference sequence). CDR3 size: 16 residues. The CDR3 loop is CSARRGVSVLTDTQYF. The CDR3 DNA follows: TGCAGTGCTAGAAGAGGTGTCAGCGTTTTAACAGATACGCAGTATTTT.

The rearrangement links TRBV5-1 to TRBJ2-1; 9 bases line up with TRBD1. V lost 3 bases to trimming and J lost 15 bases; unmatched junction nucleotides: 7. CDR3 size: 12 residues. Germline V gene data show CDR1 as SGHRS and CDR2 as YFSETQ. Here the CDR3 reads CASSWNRGPGFF. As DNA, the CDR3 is TGCGCCAGCAGCTGGAACAGGGGGCCGGGGTTCTTC.

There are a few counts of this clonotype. CDR3 DNA: TGCGCCAGCAGCCAATTCGGGAGAGACACAGATACGCAGTATTTT. It translates to CASSQFGRDTDTQYF. The rearrangement joins TRBV4-1 to TRBJ2-3, with D perhaps matching TRBD2 (6 bases). The germline V gene has CDR1 MGHRA and CDR2 YSYEKL. Trimming took 2 bases from V and 2 from J, leaving 11 bases between them. This CDR3 comprises 15 residues.

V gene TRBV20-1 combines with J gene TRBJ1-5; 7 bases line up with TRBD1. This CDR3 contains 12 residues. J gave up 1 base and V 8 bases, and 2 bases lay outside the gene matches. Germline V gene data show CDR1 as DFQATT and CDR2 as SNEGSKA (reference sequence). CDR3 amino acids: CSRGRSNQPQHF. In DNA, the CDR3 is TGCAGTAGGGGGCGGAGCAATCAGCCCCAGCATTTT.

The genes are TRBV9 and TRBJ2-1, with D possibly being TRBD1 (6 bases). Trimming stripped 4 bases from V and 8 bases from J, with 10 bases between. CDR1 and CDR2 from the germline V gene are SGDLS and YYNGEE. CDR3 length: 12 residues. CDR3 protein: CASSRTVHEQFF. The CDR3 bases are TGTGCCAGCAGCCGGACAGTTCATGAGCAGTTCTTC.

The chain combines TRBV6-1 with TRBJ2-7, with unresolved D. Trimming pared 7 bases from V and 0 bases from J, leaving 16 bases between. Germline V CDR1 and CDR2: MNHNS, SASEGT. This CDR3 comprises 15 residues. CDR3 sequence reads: CASTLEGGGSYEQYF. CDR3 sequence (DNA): TGTGCCAGCACCTTGGAAGGCGGCGGCTCCTACGAGCAGTACTTC.

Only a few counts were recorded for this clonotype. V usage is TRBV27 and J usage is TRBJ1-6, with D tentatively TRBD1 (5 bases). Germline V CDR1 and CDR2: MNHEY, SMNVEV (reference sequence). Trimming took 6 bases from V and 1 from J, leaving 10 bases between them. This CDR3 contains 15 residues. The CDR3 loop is CASRGDSSYNSPLHF. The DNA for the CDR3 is TGTGCCAGCAGGGGTGACAGTTCCTATAATTCACCCCTCCACTTT.